This TCR beta chain came from a study of blood T cell repertoires in COVID-19. In the study overall: Researchers got acute and convalescent COVID-19 samples from the United States, Italy and Spain.

Between the trimmed V and J ends, which lost 4 bases and 0 bases, there was a span of 16 bases. Germline lookup yields CDR1 MDHEN and CDR2 SYDVKM. CDR3 length: 16 residues. Per the authors' pipeline: Amplification of reference gene primers provided the estimated nucleated cell counts. Clones were read by immunoSEQ multiplex PCR, and TCRdb kept only the in-frame ones, dropping some. V, J and clone size were drawn from that table, and D and trimming were deduced from the DNA. The data hold 150,000 to 200,000 clones, with 85% to 95% observed a single time. The chain employs TRBV28 and TRBJ2-7; D gene ambiguous. The specimen sequenced was peripheral blood. The receptor was isolated from a woman aged 50 to 60 with acute or convalescent COVID-19. The CDR3 region is CASSSSSSESSYEQYF. The CDR3 coding sequence is TGTGCCAGCAGTTCAAGTTCCTCTGAGAGCTCCTACGAGCAGTACTTC.